The entry that follows covers one T cell receptor beta chain sequence. This clone was seen only once. Its antigen is still unknown. No quality values exist for individual bases; no much larger clone is one base distant. These data belong to a study of cytomegalovirus exposure and HLA in healthy donors listed by TCRdb under 2017. With respect to the entire study: In an earlier analysis of fewer than 750 of the donors, roughly 300 Gb of sequence data and 90 million to 130 million unique TCR beta sequences from about 179 million T cells were reported. An early release that covered approximately 600 HLA-typed donors contained 300 to 350 gigabases of sequencing data and around 80 million unique TCR sequences. Of the approximately 370 genotyped donors, 80% to 90% were placed in the genetic ancestry cluster associated with self-reported Caucasian donors. The study aimed to test whether signatures of past pathogen exposure could be identified by cataloging public T cell receptors. The study profiled the T cell repertoires of about 640 subjects by immunosequencing and related them to cytomegalovirus serostatus. Along with the approximately 620-subject first cohort, a separate validation cohort of over 90 different subjects was used. The study combined high-throughput TCR immunosequencing, statistical association of individual TCRs with disease status, and machine learning to predict cytomegalovirus infection status. A later analysis re-examined previously published TCR beta repertoires from just over 650 donors and added high-resolution HLA genotyping to investigate patterns of TCR occurrence. In the later analysis, no new phenotypic data were used to find candidate immune exposures; instead, reliance was placed on TCR beta sequences and their occurrence across donors. An earlier analysis of 587 of the donors used high-throughput TCR beta sequencing to judge whether each TCR beta V gene segment behaved as functional or pseudogenic. Donor age, sex, ethnicity and CMV serostatus were collected together with the repertoire data. In a later genetic analysis, genome-wide SNP genotypes for about 60% of the 666 donors were used, and that subset was treated as a discovery cohort. Every discovery cohort repertoire had been produced on one sequencing platform. Both class I and class II loci were covered by HLA typing, at four-digit resolution. The number of typed donors differed by locus: roughly 629-640 for A, B, C, DRB1 and DQB1; 522 for DQA1; 606 for DPA1; and around 470 for DPB1. Four or five DR-DQ haplotypes were treated as single units for association and clustering because of strong linkage in the cohort. Among about 400 genotyped donors of the cohort, an average of roughly 230,000 unique TCR beta nucleotide sequences was sequenced per donor, of which about 18% were non-productive.

Receptor amplification or capture employed the immunoSEQ multiplex PCR assay. The multiplex PCR relied on a mix of 60 forward primers for TCR Vbeta segments and 13 reverse primers for TCR Jbeta segments. The CDR3 region of rearranged TCR beta genes was amplified from genomic DNA with a multiplex PCR assay. The amplified TCR beta libraries were sequenced on the Illumina HiSeq System as 87-base-pair reads. Turning to the authors' computational methods: In a later analysis, around 80 million unique TCR beta chains were counted across the approximately 640 repertoires, and around 10 million of these chains were shared by at least two donors. A nearest-neighbor algorithm error-corrected the raw reads and collapsed the reads into unique sequences, merging closely related sequences to remove PCR and sequencing errors. V, D and J gene segments were assigned by aligning CDR3 sequences to IMGT reference sequences. For a sequence to be retained, a match of at least six nucleotides to both a V gene segment and a J gene segment was required. A rearrangement was called productive if the CDR3 had no stop codons and remained in frame with V and J, and every other rearrangement was called non-productive. Following IMGT convention, CDR3 was defined as the stretch from the second conserved V-encoded cysteine to the conserved J-encoded phenylalanine. In an earlier analysis of 550 to 650 of the donors, sequences lacking an unambiguous match to a single V gene segment were excluded. An earlier analysis of 500 to 600 of the donors classified V segments as functional when productive rearrangements were above 56.7% and as segregating when the standard deviation between donors was above 5%. A statistical classification framework was built for diagnosing cytomegalovirus status from the catalog of TCR beta chain sequences. V and J gene assignment, in a later analysis, came from comparing TCR nucleotide sequences with IMGT/GENE-DB human TR gene sequences. The TCRdist pipeline was used in a later analysis to assign CDR3 sequences and most-parsimonious VDJ recombination scenarios. In a later analysis, each TCR beta chain was defined by its CDR3 amino acid sequence together with its V-gene family, and reads without a unique V-gene family were excluded. A later analysis removed over 500 highly shared, low-generation-probability nucleotide sequences to deal with suspected cross-contamination and a sequencing artifact. In a later analysis, a clonal expansion index for each public chain was calculated from normalized within-repertoire ranks of inferred template counts. In a later analysis, generation probabilities were computed using a VDJ recombination model fitted to out-of-frame rearrangements, and the results were checked against IGoR. A later analysis scored TCR-TCR, TCR-HLA and TCR-CMV co-occurrence with hypergeometric tests, applying a repertoire-size bias correction to TCR pairs. A later analysis estimated false discovery rates by permuting HLA or CMV assignments 20 times. A later analysis grouped co-occurring TCRs with DBSCAN, adding TCRdist sequence similarity when clustering within HLA-allele-positive subsets. Co-occurrence clustering excluded repertoires with fewer than 30,000 or more than 120,000 public chains, plus five with anomalous nucleotide sharing. TCRdb limited this immuneACCESS table to in-frame rearrangements with V and J called. A share of clones is missing; checked studies link under half to unresolved V genes, and the rest is unexplained. V and J calls and clone size follow that table, whereas D and trimming were derived from the DNA. Counted in this sample were about 130,000 clones; around three quarters of them appeared once. Approximately 1.2% of the sample is in the top ten clones.

The study at large found these results: In the study, 150 to 200 TCR beta chains were listed as associated with cytomegalovirus. In a later analysis, some 18,000 TCR beta sequences were associated with specific HLA alleles at a false discovery rate of 0.05. Some IMGT-functional V segments, including TRBV6-2 and TRBV6-3, could not be distinguished by the 87-base-pair reads and were therefore excluded. A later analysis found that most CMV-associated TCR beta chains appeared HLA-restricted, with HLA associations seemingly driven largely by CMV exposure. In both the original and validation cohorts, the classifier was reported to diagnose cytomegalovirus status with high specificity and sensitivity. Most TCR sequences were seen in very few donors, while some public TCRs were found in many individuals. A group of highly shared sequence variants was considered likely to be a technical artifact of the sequencing pipeline. According to a later genetic analysis, donors in an Asian-associated ancestry cluster had fewer N-insertions in productive TCRs than the approximately 690-donor mean. In this cohort, only TCR beta chains were sequenced, and detectable features were limited by the absence of alpha or paired-chain data. In a later analysis, HLA-associated TCR beta chains showed more clonal expansion and lower generation probabilities than non-associated chains that were equally common. An association between a missense DCLRE1C variant and V-gene and J-gene trimming of TCR beta chains was found in a later genetic analysis and replicated in an independent cohort. It was suggested by the authors that the approach could potentially be generalized to other disease states and immunological phenotypes. When HLA alleles, especially DR and DQ, strongly co-occurred, attributing TCR associations to individual alleles was difficult. Immune exposure information for the cohort was limited to CMV serostatus. A few of the identified cytomegalovirus-associated TCR beta chains were confirmed in vitro to be specific for cytomegalovirus antigens. An earlier analysis of approximately 590 of the donors showed that most TCR beta V segments appeared in productive rearrangements either about 87% or about 30% of the time, which broadly matched IMGT annotations. In a later analysis, TCR association rates were found to vary across HLA loci, with the most associated TCRs seen for DRB1 alleles and the fewest for HLA-C alleles. A further reported finding was that TCR beta sequences accurately predicted the HLA-A and HLA-B alleles for most subjects in the first cohort. Because HLA typing was unavailable for some donors at each locus, only the typed subset was used in association tests. The presence/absence analyses assumed that sequencing depth was roughly uniform across donors, and that assumption may not be true. Linkage disequilibrium might explain the correlated functional status among segregating V segments, but an unknown experimental factor could not be ruled out. A later analysis reported that several top co-occurrence clusters appeared linked to parvovirus B19, influenza, CMV and Epstein-Barr virus. Because counts were too low, about 15 rarely observed V segments, including chromosome 9 orphons, were left out of the earlier analysis of some 640 of the donors.

The cohort comprised 670 or so healthy bone marrow donors. All cohort members were sampled while nominally healthy, although unrecorded immune exposures were likely present. The donor was CMV seronegative and belonged to the group of 352 seronegative cohort members. Each donor provided a peripheral blood sample, and peripheral blood mononuclear cells were used for TCR beta sequencing. The Qiagen DNeasy Blood Extraction Kit was used to extract genomic DNA from the blood cell samples. V is trimmed back by 6 bases and J by 4 bases, and the junction contains 7 bases that no gene match accounts for. Including cysteine and phenylalanine, the CDR3 has 15 amino acids. Left in the record is the CDR3 DNA by itself, 45 bases read in frame from the first base. From the germline V gene (reference sequence), CDR1 is MNHEY and CDR2 is SMNVEV.

Material for sequencing was PBMCs. The sequence was obtained from a female donor in good health and CMV-seronegative. The chain is made from TRBV27 and TRBJ1-2; TRBD1 matches 11 bases in the middle. CDR3 sequence: CASRRGQGAAYGYTF. The nucleotide sequence is given as TGTGCCAGCAGACGAGGACAGGGGGCCGCCTATGGCTACACCTTC.